The 27 T cell receptor beta chains below all came from one sample that was sequenced in a study of T cell responses to AZD1222 COVID-19 vaccine. Some clones are missing from TCRdb's copy, which holds only in-frame ones; the method was immunoSEQ multiplex PCR. The profile shows 120,000 or so clones, around 93% of them singletons. Sequencing was performed on peripheral blood, taken on day 0 of AZD1222 vaccination. All receptors derive from an adult in good health.

The V call is TRBV28, the J call TRBJ2-3; D not resolved. Germline CDR1 reads MDHEN; CDR2 reads SYDVKM. Between the trimmed V and J ends, which lost 2 bases and 4 bases, there was a span of 7 bases. The CDR3 sequence is 13 residues long. The CDR3 loop is CASSLPGADTQYF. In DNA form, the CDR3 reads TGTGCCAGCAGTTTACCTGGCGCAGATACGCAGTATTTT.

The rearrangement uses TRBV6-5 and TRBJ2-3, with a tentative D call TRBD2 (6 bases). V lost 0 bases, J lost 1 base, and 8 bases lay in between. This CDR3 has 15 amino acids. Germline V lookup: CDR1 MNHEY, CDR2 SVGAGI. CDR3: CASSYSSGGTDTQYF. CDR3 coding DNA: TGTGCCAGCAGTTACTCGTCGGGGGGCACAGATACGCAGTATTTT.

The rearrangement uses TRBV5-1 and TRBJ2-5; 7 nucleotides agree with TRBD1. This CDR3 contains 15 residues. The germline gives CDR1 SGHRS, CDR2 YFSETQ. The junction had 6 bases not matched to a gene; V was cut back by 0 bases and J by 4 bases. This chain's CDR3 is CASSLVGTVGETQYF. The CDR3 DNA sequence: TGCGCCAGCAGCTTGGTAGGGACAGTCGGAGAGACCCAGTACTTC.

This chain uses TRBV10-3 with TRBJ1-1; no definite D call. The length of the CDR3 is 15 residues. Germline loops: CDR1 ENHRY, CDR2 SYGVKD. Trimming removed 4 bases from V and 1 base from J, with 13 bases in between. DNA of the CDR3: TGTGCCATCAGTGGTTACAGTTTTTCGAACACTGAAGCTTTCTTT. It encodes CAISGYSFSNTEAFF.

In this sample, this clone turned up once. The rearrangement joins TRBV2 to TRBJ2-2; the D call may be TRBD1 or TRBD2 (6 bases each). The CDR3 is 14 amino acids. From germline, CDR1 is SNHLY and CDR2 FYNNEI. V lost 8 bases, J lost 0 bases, and 10 bases lay in between. The CDR3 region is CASGGTSNTGELFF. CDR3 nucleotides: TGTGCCAGCGGGGGGACATCGAACACCGGGGAGCTGTTTTTT.

V is TRBV3-1 (or the pseudogene TRBV3-2) and J is TRBJ2-1; 7 bases are shared with TRBD2. CDR1 and CDR2 (germline): LGHDT, YNNKEL (reference sequence). The junction had 16 bases not matched to a gene; V was cut back by 4 bases and J by 7 bases. This CDR3 comprises 17 residues. The DNA for the CDR3 is TGTGCCAGCAGCCTACTTCTGACTGCCTGGCGGGAGAATGAGCAGTTCTTC. It specifies CASSLLLTAWRENEQFF.

The V and J genes are TRBV4-1 and TRBJ2-1; D uncertain. Trimming stripped 0 bases from V and 8 bases from J, with 11 bases between. Germline loops: CDR1 MGHRA, CDR2 YSYEKL. The CDR3 totals 14 residues. CDR3 DNA sequence: TGCGCCAGCAGCCAAGATCCAGCGCGCGATGAGCAGTTCTTC. This codes for CASSQDPARDEQFF.

The chain has TRBV11-2 and TRBJ2-6, with TRBD2 as a possible D gene (6 bases). The CDR3 totals 17 residues. Between the trimmed V and J ends, which lost 5 bases and 0 bases, there was a span of 14 bases. Germline V gene sequence: CDR1 SGHAT, CDR2 FQNNGV. The CDR3 here is CASSGGVFTSGANVLTF. The CDR3 DNA follows: TGTGCCAGCAGCGGAGGGGTTTTTACCTCTGGGGCCAACGTCCTGACTTTC.

The V and J genes are TRBV27 and TRBJ1-2; D is perhaps TRBD1 (5 bases). The V gene lost 5 bases and the J gene lost 6 bases, with 10 bases spanning the gap. The CDR3 runs 12 residues. Per germline, CDR1 MNHEY and CDR2 SMNVEV (reference sequence). CDR3 nucleotides: TGTGCCAGCAGTATTCGGGGGAATGGCTACACCTTC. It yields the protein CASSIRGNGYTF.

J is TRBJ1-3 and V is TRBV2; TRBD1 matches at 7 bases. CDR1 and CDR2 from the germline V gene are SNHLY and FYNNEI. Germline trimming cut 8 bases from V and 4 bases from J; bases unmatched to any gene: 5. This CDR3 contains 13 residues. CDR3 protein: CASRRDRGNTIYF. CDR3 coding DNA: TGTGCCAGCCGCCGGGACAGAGGAAACACCATATATTTT.

The CDR3 DNA is TGTGCCTGGAGTCAGGGGCGACACGGAACTAATGAAAAACTGTTTTTT. Translating gives CAWSQGRHGTNEKLFF. The chain combines TRBV30 with TRBJ1-4; a possible D gene is TRBD1 (6 bases). Between the trimmed V and J ends, which lost 2 bases and 1 base, there was a span of 14 bases. The CDR3 is made up of 16 amino acids. CDR1 GTSNPN and CDR2 SVGIG come from the germline V gene (reference sequence).

The chain couples TRBV19 to TRBJ2-7; D uncertain. The CDR3 runs to 14 residues. Germline CDR1 reads LNHDA; CDR2 reads SQIVND (reference sequence). V was clipped by 7 bases and J by 3 bases, with 16 bases between them. The CDR3 spells CASKSNGWDYEQYF. CDR3 bases: TGTGCCAGTAAAAGTAACGGGTGGGACTACGAGCAGTACTTC.

This clone has a handful of counts. V and J are TRBV14 and TRBJ2-2; D gene uncertain. CDR1 is SGHDN and CDR2 is FVKESK in the germline V gene. Trimming removed 1 base at V and 7 bases at J, with 13 bases between. This CDR3 comprises 15 residues. The CDR3 DNA reads as TGTGCCAGCAGCCAAGGCGTCAGTCCCGGCGGGGAGCTGTTTTTT. Translation gives CASSQGVSPGGELFF.

The V and J genes are TRBV7-6 and TRBJ2-5, with TRBD2 matching 8 bases. The CDR3 runs to 15 residues. Germline V gene lookup returns CDR1 SGHVS and CDR2 FNYEAQ. Trimming at V came to 5 bases and at J to 0 bases, leaving 5 bases not matched to a gene. CDR3 coding DNA: TGTGCCAGCAGCCCTTACGGGAGGGACCAAGAGACCCAGTACTTC. Its protein product is CASSPYGRDQETQYF.

This clone was counted a single time. The CDR3 coding sequence is TGTGCCAGCAGCTTCCCGGGGTCTGGAAACACCATATATTTT. Translated, it gives CASSFPGSGNTIYF. The gene calls are TRBV5-6 and TRBJ1-3; D call uncertain. The V gene lost 2 bases and the J gene lost 1 base, with 7 bases spanning the gap. The CDR3 extends over 14 amino acids. CDR1 and CDR2 from the germline V gene are SGHDT and YYEEEE.

The gene calls are TRBV6-1 and TRBJ1-6; D is possibly TRBD1 (6 bases). The length of the CDR3 is 15 residues. The V and J ends lost 1 base and 9 bases respectively, with 13 bases between them. Germline V gene data show CDR1 as MNHNS and CDR2 as SASEGT. CDR3 in DNA: TGTGCCAGCAGTGAAGAGGGGGGGGGCGGTTCACCCCTCCACTTT. Translating gives CASSEEGGGGSPLHF.

The chain uses TRBV19 and TRBJ1-2; the D is unclear. V lost 7 bases and J lost 3, with 12 bases in between. Germline lookup yields CDR1 LNHDA and CDR2 SQIVND (reference sequence). The CDR3 runs to 13 residues. In nucleotides, the CDR3 is TGTGCCAGTACCCCCCGAAGGGACTATGGCTACACCTTC. Translating it yields CASTPRRDYGYTF.

In DNA, the CDR3 is TGTGCCAGCAGGTGGAAGGTTTCGGGGGGGTCGTCCTCCTACGAGCAGTACTTC. It specifies CASRWKVSGGSSSYEQYF. The V and J genes are TRBV2 and TRBJ2-7, with 8 nucleotides matching TRBD2. The CDR3 runs to 18 residues. Germline V gives CDR1 SNHLY, CDR2 FYNNEI. V lost 6 bases and J lost 0; bases outside the gene matches: 16.

The chain recombines TRBV29-1 with TRBJ2-5; D is perhaps TRBD1 (6 bases). Germline lookup yields CDR1 SQVTM and CDR2 ANQGSEA. V was clipped by 6 bases and J by 2 bases, with 16 bases between them. This CDR3 contains 14 residues. The CDR3 nucleotides are TGCAGCGTCCCAGGGGCCCTACTACAAGAGACCCAGTACTTC. It is translated as CSVPGALLQETQYF.

This chain's CDR3 is CASSLTGPPYNEQFF. CDR3 bases: TGCGCCAGCAGCTTGACAGGACCACCCTACAATGAGCAGTTCTTC. The chain couples TRBV5-1 to TRBJ2-1, with D possibly being TRBD1 (5 bases). This CDR3 has 15 amino acids. Germline lookup yields CDR1 SGHRS and CDR2 YFSETQ. Trimming left V 1 base short and J 2 bases short, with 10 bases between.

J is TRBJ1-3 and V is TRBV18, with D possibly being TRBD1 (6 bases). The CDR3 length is 14 residues. The V end was cut by 3 bases, the J end by 6 bases, with 12 bases between. Germline V gene sequence: CDR1 KGHSH, CDR2 LQKENI. This CDR3 reads CASSPMTGENTIYF. The CDR3 DNA follows: TGTGCCAGCTCACCCATGACAGGAGAAAACACCATATATTTT.

V usage is TRBV4-1 and J usage is TRBJ1-5, with D tentatively TRBD1 (5 bases). In germline, CDR1 is MGHRA, CDR2 YSYEKL. The germline V and J ends were trimmed by 6 bases and 1 base, with 16 bases remaining between them. The CDR3 spans 16 residues. The CDR3 DNA sequence: TGCGCCAGCAGTCTCCGGGACCACATGAGCAATCAGCCCCAGCATTTT. Amino acids: CASSLRDHMSNQPQHF.

The V gene is TRBV18, the J gene TRBJ1-3; 7 bases fit TRBD1. With 3 bases clipped from V and 0 bases from J, the junction kept 5 bases outside the gene matches. The CDR3 has 16 residues. Germline CDR1 reads KGHSH; CDR2 reads LQKENI. The CDR3 loop is CASSPDRAFSGNTIYF. The CDR3 DNA sequence: TGTGCCAGCTCACCTGACAGGGCCTTCTCTGGAAACACCATATATTTT. Full variable domain (missing parts from reference TRBV18 and TRBJ1-3): NAGVMQNPRHLVRRRGQEARLRCSPMKGHSHVYWYRQLPEEGLKFMVYLQKENIIDESGMPKERFSAEFPKEGPSILRIQQVVRGDSAAYFCASSPDRAFSGNTIYFGEGSWLTVV.

The chain carries TRBV28 and TRBJ1-5, with TRBD1 identical over 7 bases. The ends lost 6 bases at V and 0 bases at J; junction bases unmatched: 8. The CDR3 consists of 16 residues. The germline V gene has CDR1 MDHEN and CDR2 SYDVKM. The CDR3 sequence: CASSLAGGYSNQPQHF. CDR3 DNA: TGTGCCAGCAGCCTTGCAGGGGGATATAGCAATCAGCCCCAGCATTTT.

V usage is TRBV5-1 and J usage is TRBJ2-5; D possibly corresponds to TRBD2 (6 bases). The germline CDR1 and CDR2 sequences are SGHRS and YFSETQ. This CDR3 region has 11 residues. Trimming took off 10 bases at V and 9 bases at J, with 16 bases between the two ends. Here the CDR3 DNA reads TGCGCCTCCCCCCCACCGGGGGCCCAGTACTTC. Translated: CASPPPGAQYF.

The J gene is TRBJ1-5, the V gene TRBV19, with 7 bases that match TRBD1. V shed 4 bases, J shed 0 bases, and the junction held 9 bases outside the gene matches. This CDR3 contains 17 residues. Germline V gene lookup returns CDR1 LNHDA and CDR2 SQIVND (reference sequence). CDR3 in DNA: TGTGCCAGTAGTAGAACCCGGGACAGAAATAGCAATCAGCCCCAGCATTTT. Translated: CASSRTRDRNSNQPQHF.

The chain employs TRBV2 and TRBJ1-5; possibly TRBD1 for D (5 bases). CDR1 is SNHLY, CDR2 FYNNEI, per germline. With 6 bases removed from V and 4 bases from J, the gap between germline ends came to 13 bases. This CDR3 has 14 residues. The CDR3 protein is CASSGQTGNQPQHF. DNA for the CDR3: TGTGCCAGCAGCGGACAAACCGGAAATCAGCCCCAGCATTTT.